A single sample is the source of the 21 T cell receptor beta chains below, sequenced in a study of neurological immune-mediated disorders. TCRdb itself ran the 5' RACE reads through MiXCR, one entry per CDR3 protein. The sample lists about 43,000 distinct CDR3 sequences; approximately 12% were seen once. What was sequenced was PBMCs. These receptors were obtained from a female donor in good health.

V gene TRBV6-6 combines with J gene TRBJ1-1, with 9 bases aligning to TRBD1. Germline CDR1 reads MNHNY; CDR2 reads SVGAGI (reference sequence). This CDR3 contains 15 residues. With V trimmed by 7 bases and J by 0 bases, 6 bases remained unmatched. The CDR3 DNA follows: TGTGCCAGCACCTCCGGGACAGGGTTGAACACTGAAGCTTTCTTT. Its translation is CASTSGTGLNTEAFF.

The chain uses TRBV19 and TRBJ2-7; 8 bases are shared with TRBD1. The CDR3 is 15 residues long. The V gene end was trimmed by 3 bases and the J gene end by 4 bases; junction bases not matched to a gene: 8. Germline V gene lookup returns CDR1 LNHDA and CDR2 SQIVND (reference sequence). CDR3 nucleotides: TGTGCCAGTAGTATCGACGGGACAGGACGGTACGAGCAGTACTTC. It translates to CASSIDGTGRYEQYF.

The chain employs TRBV28 and TRBJ1-4; no clear D. Germline CDR1 and CDR2: MDHEN and SYDVKM. This CDR3 has 14 amino acids. Trimming pared 1 base from V and 8 bases from J, leaving 11 bases between. CDR3 residues: CASSLSSGEEKLFF. The DNA of the CDR3 is TGTGCCAGCAGTTTATCCAGCGGAGAAGAAAAACTGTTTTTT.

Points on this clonotype: Relative to the germline gene, one junction end is altered; a read error may explain this. The gene calls are TRBV5-1 and TRBJ2-7; 12 bases agree with TRBD1. Germline CDR1 is SGHRS and CDR2 is YFSETQ. The CDR3 loop spans 14 amino acids. This CDR3 is CANSTGQGAGEQYF. CDR3 bases: TGCGCCAACAGCACGGGACAGGGGGCGGGCGAGCAATACTTC.

This clonotype was seen repeatedly, ten times or more. V usage is TRBV14 and J usage is TRBJ2-2, with TRBD2 identical over 8 bases. Germline-derived CDR1 and CDR2 are SGHDN and FVKESK. The CDR3 is 15 residues long. With 4 bases clipped from V and 1 base from J, the junction kept 2 bases outside the gene matches. The CDR3 region has the DNA TGTGCCAGCAGCCGGGGACTAGAGAACACCGGGGAGCTGTTTTTT. Its protein is CASSRGLENTGELFF.

This clonotype came up many times. V and J are TRBV3-1 and TRBJ1-6; tentative D call: TRBD1 (6 bases). The CDR3 contains 16 residues. CDR1 is LGHDT, CDR2 YNNKEL, per germline (reference sequence). Trimming took 4 bases from V and 5 from J, leaving 15 bases between them. CDR3 in DNA: TGTGCCAGCAGCCCGCCCGGACAGATTAATAATTCACCCCTCCACTTT. Its translation: CASSPPGQINNSPLHF.

This clonotype was detected many times. The chain has TRBV7-9 and TRBJ2-6, with TRBD1 identical over 10 bases. Germline V gives CDR1 SEHNR, CDR2 FQNEAQ (reference sequence). The V gene end was trimmed by 4 bases and the J gene end by 1 base; junction bases not matched to a gene: 4. The CDR3 length is 17 residues. The CDR3 region has the DNA TGTGCCAGCAGCTCACCGGGACAGGGGTCTGGGGCCAACGTCCTGACTTTC. Translation: CASSSPGQGSGANVLTF.

At least ten counts were recorded for this clonotype. This chain joins TRBV20-1 and TRBJ2-5; 12 positions match TRBD2. This CDR3 has 16 amino acids. CDR1 and CDR2 from the germline V gene are DFQATT and SNEGSKA (reference sequence). Trimming took 6 bases from V and 1 from J; bases not matched to a gene: 9. The CDR3 here is CSAKAASGRAQETQYF. CDR3 nucleotides: TGCAGTGCCAAGGCCGCTAGCGGGAGGGCCCAAGAGACCCAGTACTTC.

Concerning this clonotype itself: This may be a read error: a much more frequent sequence differs by one nucleotide. This chain joins TRBV5-6 and TRBJ1-5; TRBD1 matches at 7 bases. Germline assignment: CDR1 SGHDT and CDR2 YYEEEE. V trimming: 4 bases; J trimming: 6 bases; junction bases outside the gene matches: 13. The CDR3 contains 16 residues. The DNA for the CDR3 is TGTGCCAGCAGCCCGTGGAGGGACAGAGGGGGTCAGCCCCAGCATTTT. This translates into CASSPWRDRGGQPQHF.

This clonotype was observed at least ten times. The CDR3 sequence is CASSPRGGDTGELFF. The CDR3 region has the DNA TGTGCCAGCAGCCCCCGAGGGGGCGACACCGGGGAGCTGTTTTTT. V and J are TRBV7-6 and TRBJ2-2; 7 bases are a match to TRBD1. Trimming took 5 bases from V and 3 from J; bases not matched to a gene: 6. In germline, CDR1 is SGHVS, CDR2 FNYEAQ. CDR3 length: 15 residues.

This clonotype was recorded at least ten times. The chain links TRBV12-3 or TRBV12-4 to TRBJ2-5; D assignment may be TRBD1 or TRBD2 (5 bases each). The V end lost 7 bases, the J end lost 3 bases, and 12 bases lay between the germline ends. This CDR3 spans 13 amino acids. CDR3 bases: TGTGCCAGCACCTTAGGGACCGAAGAGACCCAGTACTTC. Translating gives CASTLGTEETQYF.

This clonotype has ten or more counts. The chain joins TRBV6-5 to TRBJ1-6; a weak D match, TRBD1 (5 bases). The CDR3 runs to 15 residues. From germline, CDR1 is MNHEY and CDR2 SVGAGI. The germline V and J ends were trimmed by 5 bases and 5 bases, with 13 bases remaining between them. The CDR3 DNA reads TGTGCCAGCAGTAACCGGGACGGTGATAATTCACCCCTCCACTTT. Amino acids: CASSNRDGDNSPLHF.

This clonotype was recorded many times. The rearrangement uses TRBV7-9 and TRBJ2-3; 7 bases match TRBD2. Trimming removed 5 bases from V and 2 bases from J; junction bases left unmatched: 10. Looked up from germline, CDR1 is SEHNR and CDR2 is FQNEAQ (reference sequence). The CDR3 loop spans 16 amino acids. CDR3 residues: CASSLGSGGLTDTQYF. The DNA for the CDR3 is TGTGCCAGCAGCCTCGGATCGGGGGGTCTCACAGATACGCAGTATTTT.

This clonotype is medium-sized by share. The chain combines TRBV3-1 with TRBJ1-2; D is ambiguous. The germline CDR1 and CDR2 sequences are LGHDT and YNNKEL (reference sequence). Between the trimmed V and J ends, which lost 1 base and 6 bases, there was a span of 9 bases. This CDR3 has 13 residues. The CDR3 spells CASSQVTVNGYTF. CDR3 nucleotide sequence: TGTGCCAGCAGCCAAGTTACAGTTAATGGCTACACCTTC.

The V gene is TRBV29-1, the J gene TRBJ1-2; unclear D gene. V dropped 2 bases and J dropped 8 bases, with 6 bases sitting between them. The CDR3 totals 10 residues. Per germline, CDR1 SQVTM and CDR2 ANQGSEA. The CDR3 DNA is TGCAGCGTTGAATCAGCGGGCTACACCTTC. It yields the protein CSVESAGYTF.

This clonotype was seen repeatedly, ten times or more. The chain combines TRBV29-1 with TRBJ2-7, with 10 bases fitting TRBD2. V dropped 5 bases and J dropped 5; count of bases not matched to a gene: 6. Germline CDR1 and CDR2: SQVTM and ANQGSEA. CDR3 length: 13 amino acids. Written as DNA, the CDR3 is TGCAGCGTTACAGCGGGAGGGGGTGACGAGCAGTACTTC. Translating it yields CSVTAGGGDEQYF.

This clonotype has only a few counts. V gene TRBV6-1 combines with J gene TRBJ1-5; 12 bases agree with TRBD1. The length of the CDR3 is 15 residues. Germline V gives CDR1 MNHNS, CDR2 SASEGT. V lost 3 bases, J lost 7 bases, and 4 bases stayed unmatched. CDR3 nucleotide sequence: TGTGCCAGCAGTGACCGGGACAGGGGGCTACAGCCCCAGCATTTT. The encoded protein is CASSDRDRGLQPQHF.

This clonotype is a singleton in its sample. The V and J genes are TRBV5-1 and TRBJ1-4; D unresolved. CDR1 SGHRS and CDR2 YFSETQ come from the germline V gene. With 4 bases removed from V and 4 bases from J, the gap between germline ends came to 11 bases. The CDR3 runs 14 residues. CDR3 DNA sequence: TGCGCCAGCAGCCAAGGAGGGTATAATGAAAAACTGTTTTTT. It specifies CASSQGGYNEKLFF. Full variable domain (outside the CDR3, taken from reference TRBV5-1 and TRBJ1-4): KAGVTQTPRYLIKTRGQQVTLSCSPISGHRSVSWYQQTPGQGLQFLFEYFSETQRNKGNFPGRFSGRQFSNSRSEMNVSTLELGDSALYLCASSQGGYNEKLFFGSGTQLSVL.

Many counts were recorded for this clonotype. This chain uses TRBV20-1 with TRBJ2-7; 8 bases fit TRBD1. V gave up 0 bases and J gave up 4 bases; unmatched junction bases: 8. Germline values: CDR1 DFQATT, CDR2 SNEGSKA (reference sequence). The CDR3 totals 15 residues. The CDR3 loop is CSARDLRGPPYEQYF. Here the CDR3 DNA reads TGCAGTGCTAGAGATCTCAGGGGGCCACCGTACGAGCAGTACTTC.

This clonotype was observed at least ten times. The chain joins TRBV9 to TRBJ2-7; 7 bases match TRBD1. This CDR3 contains 15 residues. In germline, CDR1 is SGDLS, CDR2 YYNGEE. V lost 3 bases and J lost 5; bases outside the gene matches: 11. CDR3: CASSAYGQVGNEQYF. CDR3 DNA: TGTGCCAGCAGCGCCTATGGACAGGTCGGGAACGAGCAGTACTTC. The complete variable domain, with remaining parts taken from reference TRBV9 and TRBJ2-7, reads DSGVTQTPKHLITATGQRVTLRCSPRSGDLSVYWYQQSLDQGLQFLIQYYNGEERAKGNILERFSAQQFPDLHSELNLSSLELGDSALYFCASSAYGQVGNEQYFGPGTRLTVT.

Ten or more counts support this clonotype. The chain recombines TRBV7-8 with TRBJ1-5; D remains ambiguous. The V gene lost 1 base and the J gene lost 0 bases, with 7 bases spanning the gap. The CDR3 extends over 15 amino acids. CDR1 and CDR2 from the germline V gene are SGHVS and FQNEAQ. This CDR3 reads CASSLEDLSNQPQHF. The CDR3 DNA sequence: TGTGCCAGCAGCTTAGAGGACCTTAGCAATCAGCCCCAGCATTTT.